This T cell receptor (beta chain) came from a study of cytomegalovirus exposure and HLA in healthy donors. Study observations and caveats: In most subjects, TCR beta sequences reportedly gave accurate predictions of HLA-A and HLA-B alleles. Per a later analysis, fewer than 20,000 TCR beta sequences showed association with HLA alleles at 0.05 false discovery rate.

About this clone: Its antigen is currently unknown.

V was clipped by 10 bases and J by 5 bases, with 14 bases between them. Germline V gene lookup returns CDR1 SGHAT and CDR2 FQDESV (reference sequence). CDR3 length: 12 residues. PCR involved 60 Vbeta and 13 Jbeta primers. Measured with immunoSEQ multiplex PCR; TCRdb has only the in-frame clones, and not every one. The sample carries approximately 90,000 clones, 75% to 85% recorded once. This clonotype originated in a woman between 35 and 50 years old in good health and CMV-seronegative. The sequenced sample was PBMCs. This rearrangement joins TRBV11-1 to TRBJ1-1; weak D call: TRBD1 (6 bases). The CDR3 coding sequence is TGTGCCACCCGGGGGGGCGGGACTGAAGCTTTCTTT. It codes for CATRGGGTEAFF.